Following are 25 T cell receptor beta chains from one sample sequenced in a study of T cells in localized non-small cell lung cancer. Here immunoSEQ multiplex PCR was the method, and the copy in TCRdb shows in-frame clones only, minus some. Altogether around 100,000 clones are present, about 87% being singletons, with the ten largest covering roughly 15%. The specimen was peripheral blood, collected before any cancer treatment. The receptor set was obtained from a man between 35 and 75 years old with stage I squamous cell lung carcinoma.

This rearrangement joins TRBV4-2 to TRBJ1-5; possible D gene TRBD1, 6 bases. V lost 0 bases and J lost 2, with 11 bases in between. CDR1 and CDR2 from the germline V gene are LGHNA and YNFKEQ. This CDR3 is built from 16 residues. The CDR3 DNA reads TGTGCCAGCAGCCAAGATTGGGGACAACGCAATCAGCCCCAGCATTTT. Translation: CASSQDWGQRNQPQHF.

This clone has more than one count but fewer than ten. This rearrangement joins TRBV18 to TRBJ1-1, with D possibly matching TRBD1 (5 bases). The CDR3 sequence is 13 residues long. Germline assignment: CDR1 KGHSH and CDR2 LQKENI. V shed 4 bases and J shed 1 base, with 7 bases lying between them. The CDR3 coding sequence is TGTGCCAGCTCACTACAGGCGAACACTGAAGCTTTCTTT. Protein sequence: CASSLQANTEAFF.

V and J are TRBV18 and TRBJ2-3, with 9 positions matching TRBD2. Germline lookup yields CDR1 KGHSH and CDR2 LQKENI. This CDR3 contains 16 residues. V shed 1 base, J shed 2 bases, and the junction held 4 bases outside the gene matches. CDR3 sequence: CASSPRGLAFTDTQYF. The CDR3 DNA follows: TGTGCCAGCTCACCACGGGGACTAGCCTTCACAGATACGCAGTATTTT.

The rearrangement uses TRBV9 and TRBJ2-7, with 7 bases matching TRBD2. CDR1 SGDLS and CDR2 YYNGEE come from the germline V gene. V shed 2 bases, J shed 2 bases, and the junction held 4 bases outside the gene matches. The CDR3 extends over 14 amino acids. The CDR3, as DNA: TGTGCCAGCAGCGTGGGGGGGGACCCCTACGAGCAGTACTTC. Translated: CASSVGGDPYEQYF.

This CDR3 reads CASSVDPSRSSYNSPLHF. DNA for the CDR3: TGTGCCAGCAGCGTAGACCCGAGCCGTAGCTCCTATAATTCACCCCTCCACTTT. The chain has TRBV9 and TRBJ1-6; no reliable D call. The CDR3 runs to 18 residues. The germline V gene encodes CDR1 SGDLS and CDR2 YYNGEE. Trimming pared 0 bases from V and 0 bases from J, leaving 13 bases between.

This chain uses TRBV2 with TRBJ1-5; 9 nucleotides line up with TRBD1. After removal of 8 bases from V and 7 bases from J, the junction contained 12 bases not matched to a gene. The CDR3 sequence is 15 residues long. From germline, CDR1 is SNHLY and CDR2 FYNNEI. The CDR3 region has the DNA TGTGCCAGCCAACACCTGGACAGGGGCGGGCAGCCCCAGCATTTT. Residues: CASQHLDRGGQPQHF.

The chain has TRBV18 and TRBJ1-5, with 10 bases matching TRBD1. This CDR3 has 16 amino acids. Germline V gives CDR1 KGHSH, CDR2 LQKENI. The junction had 5 bases not matched to a gene; V was cut back by 5 bases and J by 1 base. The CDR3 spells CASSSRQGASNQPQHF. The CDR3 nucleotides are TGTGCCAGCTCATCCAGACAGGGGGCGAGCAATCAGCCCCAGCATTTT.

The chain has TRBV10-1 and TRBJ1-1; D not certain. The CDR3 spans 15 residues. The V and J ends lost 0 bases and 2 bases respectively, with 10 bases between them. Per germline, CDR1 WNHNN and CDR2 SYGVQD (reference sequence). The CDR3 DNA reads as TGCGCCAGCAGTGAGTCAGGCACTCCAAACACTGAAGCTTTCTTT. Translating gives CASSESGTPNTEAFF.

The chain employs TRBV10-3 and TRBJ1-1, with D hard to call. The CDR3 is 15 residues long. V was clipped by 4 bases and J by 0 bases, with 12 bases between them. Germline assignment: CDR1 ENHRY and CDR2 SYGVKD. CDR3 DNA sequence: TGTGCCATCAGTGTCCAGCTCGCTCTGAACACTGAAGCTTTCTTT. The encoded protein is CAISVQLALNTEAFF.

The chain has TRBV5-1 and TRBJ2-7; 11 nucleotides line up with TRBD2. Losses at the gene ends were 4 bases for V and 6 bases for J; bases not matched to a gene: 6. This CDR3 contains 14 residues. CDR1 is SGHRS, CDR2 YFSETQ, per germline. The CDR3 is CASSPLAGEGEQYF. CDR3 sequence (DNA): TGCGCCAGCAGCCCACTAGCGGGGGAGGGCGAGCAGTACTTC.

On this clone itself: This CDR3 is also generated by other DNA sequences in the sample. The chain recombines TRBV6-5 with TRBJ1-2; 9 bases fit TRBD1. This CDR3 comprises 11 residues. CDR1 is MNHEY, CDR2 SVGAGI, per germline. The V segment lost 6 bases and the J segment 8 bases; nucleotides outside the gene matches: 1. The chain's CDR3 is CASRDRGGYTF. CDR3 nucleotides: TGTGCCAGCAGAGACAGGGGGGGCTACACCTTC.

J is TRBJ1-3 and V is TRBV19; TRBD1 is a possible D gene (6 bases). Germline V gives CDR1 LNHDA, CDR2 SQIVND (reference sequence). The length of the CDR3 is 16 residues. Trimming shortened V by 5 bases and J by 1 base, and 15 bases separated the two germline ends. The chain's CDR3 is CASSHSHRVSGNTIYF. CDR3 bases: TGTGCCAGTAGTCATTCTCACAGGGTATCTGGAAACACCATATATTTT. The full variable domain, in which reference TRBV19 and TRBJ1-3 provide the parts outside the CDR3, is DGGITQSPKYLFRKEGQNVTLSCEQNLNHDAMYWYRQDPGQGLRLIYYSQIVNDFQKGDIAEGYSVSREKKESFPLTVTSAQKNPTAFYLCASSHSHRVSGNTIYFGEGSWLTVV.

The chain combines TRBV5-6 with TRBJ1-1, with D possibly being TRBD1 (6 bases). The CDR3 spans 15 residues. CDR1 is SGHDT and CDR2 is YYEEEE in the germline V gene. Trimming pared 2 bases from V and 1 base from J, leaving 12 bases between. CDR3 region: CASSFFGGQNTEAFF. The CDR3 nucleotides read TGTGCCAGCAGCTTTTTTGGGGGACAGAACACTGAAGCTTTCTTT. Supplemented by reference TRBV5-6 and TRBJ1-1, the full variable domain reads DAGVTQSPTHLIKTRGQQVTLRCSPKSGHDTVSWYQQALGQGPQFIFQYYEEEERQRGNFPDRFSGHQFPNYSSELNVNALLLGDSALYLCASSFFGGQNTEAFFGQGTRLTVV.

The genes are TRBV5-1 and TRBJ2-2, with 9 nucleotides matching TRBD2. Germline lookup yields CDR1 SGHRS and CDR2 YFSETQ. With V trimmed by 0 bases and J by 4 bases, 13 bases remained unmatched. The CDR3 is 19 residues long. Here the CDR3 DNA reads TGCGCCAGCAGCTTGGCCGGTTTAGTAGCGGGGGAGCTCACCGGGGAGCTGTTTTTT. Protein: CASSLAGLVAGELTGELFF.

In regard to this clone: This sample includes further DNA sequences coding for the same CDR3. The chain has TRBV5-4 and TRBJ1-6; the match to TRBD1 covers 11 bases. Germline V gene data show CDR1 as SGHNT and CDR2 as YYREEE (reference sequence). The CDR3 has 15 residues. The ends lost 0 bases at V and 13 bases at J; junction bases unmatched: 6. CDR3 in DNA: TGTGCCAGCAGCTTGGAGGGGACAGGGGGGCGTCCCCTCCACTTT. This translates into CASSLEGTGGRPLHF.

This chain links TRBV30 with TRBJ2-7; 8 bases line up with TRBD1. CDR1 and CDR2 (germline): GTSNPN, SVGIG (reference sequence). V dropped 2 bases and J dropped 0; count of bases not matched to a gene: 3. The CDR3 has 14 amino acids. The chain's CDR3 is CAWSRTGGSYEQYF. The CDR3 region has the DNA TGTGCCTGGAGTAGAACAGGGGGCTCCTACGAGCAGTACTTC.

This chain uses TRBV5-4 with TRBJ2-7, with 8 bases identical to TRBD1. Trimming cost V 4 bases and J 7 bases; bases outside gene matches: 10. Per the germline V gene, CDR1 is SGHNT and CDR2 is YYREEE (reference sequence). This CDR3 is built from 14 residues. The CDR3 DNA reads TGTGCCAGCAGCCTGGACAGGGCTTCGGGTGAGCAGTACTTC. It is translated as CASSLDRASGEQYF.

This clone has more than one count but fewer than ten. V gene TRBV6-1 combines with J gene TRBJ1-2, with D perhaps matching TRBD1 (5 bases). Germline CDR1 MNHNS, CDR2 SASEGT. This CDR3 region has 15 residues. Deletions cut 2 bases from V and 4 bases from J, with 14 bases between. For the CDR3, the DNA is TGTGCCAGCAGTGAACAGGGTCGGGGCTCCTATGGCTACACCTTC. Its translation: CASSEQGRGSYGYTF.

This clone was observed a few times. V and J are TRBV4-3 and TRBJ1-2; TRBD1 matches 7 bases. Germline V lookup: CDR1 LGHNA, CDR2 YSLEER. The CDR3 spans 17 residues. The junction had 8 bases not matched to a gene; V was cut back by 1 base and J by 0 bases. CDR3 sequence (DNA): TGCGCCAGCAGCCAAGTAACAGGGGCCTCCTCTAACTATGGCTACACCTTC. It encodes CASSQVTGASSNYGYTF.

The sample holds a few counts of this clone. The chain joins TRBV7-9 to TRBJ2-1, with 7 bases fitting TRBD1. V lost 5 bases to trimming and J lost 8 bases; unmatched junction nucleotides: 3. This CDR3 has 12 residues. Germline V gene sequence: CDR1 SEHNR, CDR2 FQNEAQ (reference sequence). In DNA, the CDR3 is TGTGCCAGCAGCATCGACAGGGATGAGCAGTTCTTC. Its translation is CASSIDRDEQFF.

This chain uses TRBV10-2 with TRBJ1-2, with a weak D call TRBD1 (6 bases). Germline V lookup: CDR1 WSHSY, CDR2 SAAADI. The length of the CDR3 is 13 residues. V was trimmed by 4 bases and J by 4 bases, leaving 10 bases between them. The CDR3 sequence: CASSGQESYGYTF. DNA of the CDR3: TGCGCCAGCAGTGGACAGGAGAGCTATGGCTACACCTTC.

This chain links TRBV30 with TRBJ1-5; TRBD1 might be the D (5 bases). Per germline, CDR1 GTSNPN and CDR2 SVGIG (reference sequence). V was clipped by 4 bases and J by 9 bases, with 19 bases between them. The CDR3 is made up of 14 amino acids. Here the CDR3 DNA reads TGTGCCTGGACGAAAGACAGTTGGAATGGGCCCCAGCATTTT. Amino acid sequence: CAWTKDSWNGPQHF.

The chain carries TRBV11-3 and TRBJ2-3; maybe TRBD1 (5 bases). This CDR3 spans 16 amino acids. The germline V and J ends were trimmed by 6 bases and 1 base, with 17 bases remaining between them. CDR1 SGHNT and CDR2 YENEEA come from the germline V gene. CDR3 bases: TGTGCCAGCAGTCGATTCCAGGGTTTGGGCACAGATACGCAGTATTTT. Protein sequence: CASSRFQGLGTDTQYF.

The V gene is TRBV25-1, the J gene TRBJ2-2; D possibly uses TRBD1 or TRBD2 (5 bases each). This CDR3 has 15 amino acids. Per germline, CDR1 MGHDK and CDR2 SYGVNS. V lost 7 bases, J lost 3 bases, and 15 bases lay in between. CDR3 DNA sequence: TGTGCCAGCACTGGAGATAGGGGAGACACCGGGGAGCTGTTTTTT. It translates to CASTGDRGDTGELFF.

The CDR3 loop reads CAISVEGNQPQHF. The DNA of the CDR3 is TGTGCCATCAGTGTAGAAGGGAATCAGCCCCAGCATTTT. This rearrangement joins TRBV10-3 to TRBJ1-5; D is ambiguous. CDR1 and CDR2 from the germline V gene are ENHRY and SYGVKD. With 4 bases removed from V and 4 bases from J, the gap between germline ends came to 8 bases. The CDR3 is 13 residues long.